This TCR beta chain was sequenced during a study of OX40 agonist ivuxolimab in advanced cancers. At the level of the study: Age averaged roughly 60 years (range roughly 23 to 90), and 82.7% were male.

This CDR3 is built from 15 residues. Germline CDR1 reads SGHNT; CDR2 reads YYREEE (reference sequence). Trimming pared 1 base from V and 1 base from J, leaving 11 bases between. Repertoires were generated with immunoSEQ multiplex PCR, while TCRdb's copy carries only in-frame clones and drops some. This sample has roughly 120,000 clones, with around 93% found just once. The material sequenced was CD4+ or CD8+ T cells sorted from blood, taken in a trial of the OX40 agonist ivuxolimab. The sequence was obtained from an adult with an advanced solid tumor such as melanoma, head and neck, liver or kidney cancer. The chain links TRBV5-4 to TRBJ1-1, with a weak D call TRBD1 (6 bases). The CDR3 protein is CASSLSVRGNTEAFF. CDR3 DNA: TGTGCCAGCAGCTTGTCGGTCAGGGGGAACACTGAAGCTTTCTTT.